Listed below are T cell receptor beta chains from one sample, sequenced in a study of response to subunit inactivated influenza vaccine. One entry per CDR3 protein results from TCRdb running MiXCR on the RT-PCR reads. Found here are about 650,000 distinct CDR3 sequences, 14% of them singletons; the top ten hold 7.6%. The material sequenced was PBMCs from blood, taken around 15 days before vaccination. These receptors were taken from a man aged 45 to 65 who received an inactivated influenza vaccine. Both conserved end residues are part of each CDR3. D genes are given only for firm matches. Clone size is stated in some rows and not others, as once, few, many or a class when expanded.

d_gene | abundance | j_gene | v_gene | CDR3aa | CDR3nt
. | . | TRBJ1-1 | TRBV20-1 | CSARIQGGSEAFF | TGCAGTGCGAGGATACAGGGAGGTTCTGAAGCTTTCTTT
. | . | TRBJ2-1 | TRBV21-1 | CASSKGGELAGGDYNEQFF | TGTGCCAGCAGCAAAGGGGGTGAGCTAGCGGGAGGCGACTACAATGAGCAGTTCTTC
. | . | TRBJ2-1 | TRBV7-2 | CASSLAWDNEQFF | TGTGCCAGCAGCTTAGCTTGGGACAATGAGCAGTTCTTC
TRBD2 | few | TRBJ2-1 | TRBV20-1 | CSAGWAGGPFEQFF | TGCAGTGCTGGATGGGCGGGAGGGCCATTTGAGCAGTTCTTC
TRBD1 | . | TRBJ2-2 | TRBV20-1 | CSPRRGTDTGELFF | TGCAGCCCTAGGCGAGGGACAGACACCGGGGAGCTGTTTTTT
. | many | TRBJ2-1 | TRBV9 | CASSHHTSRPSSYNEQFF | TGTGCCAGCAGCCATCACACGTCGAGGCCCAGCTCCTACAATGAGCAGTTCTTC
. | . | TRBJ1-2 | TRBV4-3 | CASSQEWGSGYTF | TGCGCCAGCAGCCAAGAATGGGGTAGTGGCTACACCTTC
. | . | TRBJ1-1 | TRBV9 | CASSTLGTEAFF | TGTGCCAGCAGCACCTTGGGGACTGAAGCTTTCTTT
. | many | TRBJ1-2 | TRBV10-3 | CAISSVNYGYTF | TGTGCCATCAGTTCAGTTAACTATGGCTACACCTTC
TRBD1 | few | TRBJ2-7 | TRBV6-2/TRBV6-3 | CASSQGQGPKQYF | TGTGCCAGCAGTCAAGGACAGGGGCCAAAGCAGTACTTC
. | few | TRBJ2-3 | TRBV10-3 | CAISEAASRTDTQYF | TGTGCCATCAGTGAGGCCGCCTCCCGCACAGATACGCAGTATTTT
. | . | TRBJ1-3 | TRBV28 | CASITGNTIYF | TGTGCCAGCATAACTGGAAACACCATATATTTT
. | . | TRBJ2-1 | TRBV6-1 | CASSEPGHNYNEQFF | TGTGCCAGCAGTGAACCGGGACACAACTACAATGAGCAGTTCTTC
. | few | TRBJ2-2 | TRBV6-1 | CASRDRPGTGELFF | TGTGCCAGCAGGGACCGACCGGGGACCGGGGAGCTGTTTTTT
. | few | TRBJ1-1 | TRBV12-3/TRBV12-4 | CASTTGTWNTEAFF | TGTGCCAGCACCACCGGGACGTGGAACACTGAAGCTTTCTTT
. | . | TRBJ1-2 | TRBV20-1 | CSVWGAVVGYTF | TGCAGCGTTTGGGGGGCAGTGGTTGGCTACACCTTC
. | . | TRBJ2-1 | TRBV7-8 | CASSLSPGGPFQFF | TGTGCCAGCAGTCTAAGCCCCGGAGGACCCTTTCAGTTCTTC
. | many | TRBJ1-6 | TRBV4-3 | CASSQDPLNSPLHF | TGCGCCAGCAGCCAAGACCCGCTTAATTCACCCCTCCACTTT
TRBD1 | . | TRBJ2-6 | TRBV3-1 | CASRGQGILSGANVLTF | TGTGCCAGCAGGGGACAGGGAATCCTCTCTGGGGCCAACGTCCTGACTTTC
. | many | TRBJ1-2 | TRBV7-2 | CASSSALNYGYTF | TGTGCCAGCAGCTCCGCATTGAACTATGGCTACACCTTC
. | many | TRBJ2-3 | TRBV5-1 | CASSLEGGSSTDTQYF | TGCGCCAGCAGCTTGGAAGGGGGATCAAGCACAGATACGCAGTATTTT
. | few | TRBJ2-5 | TRBV5-5 | CASSIYETQYF | TGTGCCAGCAGCATCTACGAGACCCAGTACTTC
TRBD1 | few | TRBJ2-4 | TRBV4-2 | CASSQDGRGLISAKNIQYF | TGTGCCAGCAGCCAAGATGGCAGGGGGCTAATTTCAGCCAAAAACATTCAGTACTTC
TRBD1 | . | TRBJ2-7 | TRBV7-8 | CASSRTGTEQYF | TGTGCCAGCAGCAGGACAGGGACCGAGCAGTACTTC
. | few | TRBJ1-2 | TRBV20-1 | CSARDGNSLGYTF | TGCAGTGCTAGAGATGGGAACAGCCTTGGCTACACCTTC
. | many | TRBJ2-7 | TRBV29-1 | CSVEVWGNEQYF | TGCAGCGTTGAAGTCTGGGGGAACGAGCAGTACTTC
. | many | TRBJ1-2 | TRBV7-9 | CASSLDQNGYTF | TGTGCCAGCAGCTTAGATCAGAACGGCTACACCTTC
TRBD2 | . | TRBJ2-3 | TRBV20-1 | CSAHPGLAVRDTQYF | TGCAGTGCCCACCCCGGACTAGCGGTACGGGATACGCAGTATTTT
. | few | TRBJ2-3 | TRBV6-2/TRBV6-3 | CASTSTGGQRDTQYF | TGTGCCAGCACTTCCACCGGGGGACAAAGAGATACGCAGTATTTT
. | many | TRBJ2-1 | TRBV5-6 | CASSSGVAYNEQFF | TGTGCCAGCAGCTCGGGAGTAGCTTACAATGAGCAGTTCTTC
TRBD1 | . | TRBJ2-3 | TRBV20-1 | CSARDRTLGDTQYF | TGCAGTGCGAGGGACAGGACGCTGGGAGATACGCAGTATTTT
TRBD1 | few | TRBJ2-2 | TRBV10-3 | CAISEDRDRNTGELFF | TGTGCCATCAGTGAGGATAGGGACAGGAACACCGGGGAGCTGTTTTTT
. | many | TRBJ2-7 | TRBV5-6 | CASSYTQGVFSYEQYF | TGTGCCAGCAGCTATACGCAGGGAGTGTTCTCCTACGAGCAGTACTTC
. | few | TRBJ2-5 | TRBV7-8 | CASSLVAGLGGDWYF | TGTGCCAGCAGCTTAGTGGCGGGGCTAGGTGGGGATTGGTACTTC
. | . | TRBJ2-3 | TRBV4-1 | CASSQEGAGTQYF | TGCGCCAGCAGCCAAGAAGGGGCCGGCACGCAGTATTTT
. | . | TRBJ1-6 | TRBV7-9 | CASSLGSGSGNSPLHF | TGTGCCAGCAGCTTAGGTTCGGGGTCCGGGAATTCACCCCTCCACTTT
. | many | TRBJ1-4 | TRBV10-3 | CAISESILEKLFF | TGTGCCATCAGTGAGTCTATACTGGAAAAACTGTTTTTT
. | few | TRBJ2-1 | TRBV24-1 | CATSDSLGQQFF | TGTGCCACCAGTGATTCCCTGGGACAGCAGTTCTTC
. | few | TRBJ1-5 | TRBV7-2 | CASSLVAGGQGSNQPQHF | TGTGCCAGCAGCTTAGTCGCGGGTGGGCAGGGGAGCAATCAGCCCCAGCATTTT
TRBD2 | few | TRBJ2-7 | TRBV6-2/TRBV6-3 | CASGLAVLSSYEQYF | TGTGCCAGCGGGCTAGCGGTTCTGAGCTCCTACGAGCAGTACTTC
TRBD2 | many | TRBJ2-1 | TRBV7-8 | CASSLASGGAREQFF | TGTGCCAGCAGCTTAGCTAGCGGGGGGGCCCGTGAGCAGTTCTTC
. | . | TRBJ1-2 | TRBV28 | CASRLQGTGYTF | TGTGCCAGCAGACTACAGGGTACTGGCTACACCTTC
. | . | TRBJ1-1 | TRBV12-3/TRBV12-4 | CASRDGYRVSPEAFF | TGTGCCAGCAGGGACGGCTATAGAGTTTCCCCTGAAGCTTTCTTT
. | . | TRBJ2-1 | TRBV15 | CATSGYRRSYNEQFF | TGTGCCACCAGCGGATACAGAAGATCCTACAATGAGCAGTTCTTC
. | . | TRBJ2-7 | TRBV4-2 | CASSQAVSPNTYEQYF | TGTGCCAGCAGCCAAGCGGTCAGCCCGAACACCTACGAGCAGTACTTC
. | many | TRBJ2-1 | TRBV7-2 | CASSTDTYNEQFF | TGTGCCAGCAGTACAGATACCTACAATGAGCAGTTCTTC
. | . | TRBJ2-7 | TRBV28 | CASSLKGTTYEQYF | TGTGCCAGCAGTTTGAAGGGGACAACCTACGAGCAGTACTTC
. | . | TRBJ2-1 | TRBV4-2 | CASSQDVNGGPWDEQFF | TGTGCCAGCAGCCAAGATGTGAACGGGGGGCCGTGGGATGAGCAGTTCTTC
TRBD1 | . | TRBJ2-1 | TRBV6-2/TRBV6-3 | CASSYSLDRGSYNEQFF | TGTGCCAGCAGTTACTCACTGGACAGGGGCTCCTACAATGAGCAGTTCTTC
. | few | TRBJ2-6 | TRBV21-1 | CAKQGAGANVLTF | TGTGCCAAACAGGGGGCTGGGGCCAACGTCCTGACTTTC
TRBD1 | . | TRBJ1-2 | TRBV5-1 | CASSLPQGRGGYTF | TGCGCCAGCAGCTTGCCACAGGGGAGAGGAGGCTACACCTTC
TRBD2 | . | TRBJ2-4 | TRBV6-2/TRBV6-3 | CASSYLGRAKNIQYF | TGTGCCAGCAGTTACCTCGGGAGGGCCAAAAACATTCAGTACTTC
TRBD2 | . | TRBJ2-1 | TRBV20-1 | CSASGGSRGNEQFF | TGCAGTGCTAGCGGCGGGAGTCGAGGGAATGAGCAGTTCTTC
. | . | TRBJ2-7 | TRBV10-3 | CAISESQVGRYEQYF | TGTGCCATCAGTGAGTCTCAGGTAGGGAGGTACGAGCAGTACTTC
. | . | TRBJ1-2 | TRBV7-9 | CASSLNPFHGYTF | TGTGCCAGCAGCTTGAATCCGTTCCATGGCTACACCTTC
. | few | TRBJ2-3 | TRBV29-1 | CSVEERGQGRDTQYF | TGCAGCGTTGAAGAACGGGGGCAGGGGAGAGATACGCAGTATTTT
TRBD1 | few | TRBJ2-7 | TRBV23-1 | CAPRPGGALYEQYF | TGCGCCCCCCGCCCAGGGGGAGCCTTATACGAGCAGTACTTC
TRBD1 | . | TRBJ2-5 | TRBV29-1 | CSAERQGARETQYF | TGCAGCGCCGAAAGACAGGGGGCTAGGGAGACCCAGTACTTC
. | . | TRBJ2-1 | TRBV7-8 | CASSLGVLSSRHPVREQFF | TGTGCCAGCAGCTTAGGAGTGCTGTCTAGCCGGCACCCCGTGCGTGAGCAGTTCTTC
. | . | TRBJ2-7 | TRBV15 | CATSSNREHEQYF | TGTGCCACCAGCAGTAACAGGGAGCACGAGCAGTACTTC